This T cell receptor (beta chain) derives from a study of beta chain features in type 1 diabetes. Whole-study context: Examination spanned around 110,000,000 sorted cells from all samples. Notes on the study in general: Researchers could not determine here whether HLA type influences TCRB rearrangement. The naive, central memory and Treg TCRB repertoires showed an apparent similarity that was greater among patients than among healthy donors. Significant though moderate, a shortening of TCRB CDR3s appeared in all four CD4+ subsets of Type 1 diabetes patients.

cDNA synthesis used the whole RNA isolate, giving expressed TCRB sequences. Produced via immunoSEQ multiplex PCR; TCRdb's table is partial and in-frame only. The data hold under 200,000 clones, with 8% to 9.5% observed a single time. This clone came up a few times. As yet, its antigen is unknown. V lost 2 bases and J lost 10, with 9 bases in between. The CDR3 is 12 residues long. CDR1 SGHAT and CDR2 FQNNGV come from the germline V gene. Sample: central memory CD4+ T cells from blood. The TCR originated in a woman aged 18-35 years with type 1 diabetes. V gene TRBV11-2 combines with J gene TRBJ2-1; D uncertain. The DNA of the CDR3 is TGTGCCAGCAGCTTAAGTTCCAGGGAGCAGTTCTTC. Translated, it gives CASSLSSREQFF.